This is a list of T cell receptor beta chains from one sample in a study of control samples from healthy donors and cancer patients. Profiled with immunoSEQ multiplex PCR; TCRdb holds only in-frame clones, not every one. The sample holds 70,000 to 100,000 clones, around 92% seen once. The sequenced sample consisted of blood. These receptors were taken from a man aged 50 or older in good health. Each CDR3 is given without its conserved first and last residue. Size is omitted from some rows. Given values are once, few, many or a class for expanded clones.

V gene: TRBV12-3/TRBV12-4
J gene: TRBJ1-1
clone size: .
CDR3 protein: ASSGKSNTEAF

V gene: TRBV4-3
J gene: TRBJ1-1
clone size: .
CDR3 protein: ASSPFLGSTEAF

V gene: TRBV19
J gene: TRBJ2-7
clone size: .
CDR3 protein: ASSIIEGAEQY

V gene: TRBV5-6
J gene: TRBJ2-3
clone size: .
CDR3 protein: ASSLAEDTQY

V gene: TRBV7-9
J gene: TRBJ2-5
clone size: .
CDR3 protein: ASSLLGLPQETQY

V gene: TRBV6-2/TRBV6-3
J gene: TRBJ2-1
clone size: .
CDR3 protein: ASSTQGGYNEQF

V gene: TRBV21-1
J gene: TRBJ2-3
clone size: .
CDR3 protein: ASSTQNRTGADTQY

V gene: TRBV5-1
J gene: TRBJ1-1
clone size: .
CDR3 protein: ASSFGGGPKEAF

V gene: TRBV27
J gene: TRBJ2-7
clone size: .
CDR3 protein: ASSFEGFEQY

V gene: TRBV5-1
J gene: TRBJ2-7
clone size: .
CDR3 protein: ASSPTGPPYEQY

V gene: TRBV23-1
J gene: TRBJ2-7
clone size: .
CDR3 protein: ASSLSETSGTGGYEQY

V gene: TRBV11-2
J gene: TRBJ2-1
clone size: once
CDR3 protein: ASSFTFGNEQF

V gene: TRBV3-1/TRBV3-2
J gene: TRBJ1-3
clone size: .
CDR3 protein: ASRHLGGVSGNTIY

V gene: TRBV30
J gene: TRBJ1-2
clone size: .
CDR3 protein: AWSSGPNYGYT

V gene: TRBV19
J gene: TRBJ2-2
clone size: once
CDR3 protein: ASSIPDRASNTGELF

V gene: TRBV12-3/TRBV12-4
J gene: TRBJ1-1
clone size: once
CDR3 protein: ASSPRVDTEAF

V gene: TRBV18
J gene: TRBJ1-6
clone size: .
CDR3 protein: ASSPWGQLDSPLH

V gene: TRBV2
J gene: TRBJ2-7
clone size: .
CDR3 protein: ASSDYEQY

V gene: TRBV21-1
J gene: TRBJ2-2
clone size: .
CDR3 protein: ASSIYLGETNTGELF

V gene: TRBV12-5
J gene: TRBJ2-3
clone size: .
CDR3 protein: ATRRVGGLILDTQY

V gene: TRBV7-9
J gene: TRBJ2-7
clone size: .
CDR3 protein: ASSSRGLYEQY

V gene: TRBV12-5
J gene: TRBJ1-2
clone size: .
CDR3 protein: ASGIYQGAGYT

V gene: TRBV11-2
J gene: TRBJ1-3
clone size: .
CDR3 protein: ASSPDPGAGNTIY

V gene: TRBV7-2
J gene: TRBJ2-7
clone size: .
CDR3 protein: ASSLRLAGYEQY

V gene: TRBV4-1
J gene: TRBJ1-1
clone size: .
CDR3 protein: ASSTQGGGADTEAF

V gene: TRBV7-9
J gene: TRBJ1-4
clone size: once
CDR3 protein: ASRLGVDEKLF

V gene: TRBV18
J gene: TRBJ1-2
clone size: .
CDR3 protein: ASSLQGASGYGYT

V gene: TRBV4-2
J gene: TRBJ1-6
clone size: .
CDR3 protein: ASSQDTRAADNSPLH

V gene: TRBV5-4
J gene: TRBJ2-7
clone size: .
CDR3 protein: ASSPPGTASYEQY

V gene: TRBV20-1
J gene: TRBJ1-2
clone size: .
CDR3 protein: SARGGGGYT

V gene: TRBV7-2
J gene: TRBJ1-1
clone size: .
CDR3 protein: ASSSALWTEAF

V gene: TRBV11-2
J gene: TRBJ2-7
clone size: .
CDR3 protein: ASSLERDSSYEQY

V gene: TRBV30
J gene: TRBJ1-5
clone size: .
CDR3 protein: AWSVDSNQPQH

V gene: TRBV29-1
J gene: TRBJ1-1
clone size: .
CDR3 protein: SFLRGTEAF

V gene: TRBV5-1
J gene: TRBJ1-6
clone size: .
CDR3 protein: ASSLDSSYNSPLH

V gene: TRBV5-6
J gene: TRBJ2-7
clone size: .
CDR3 protein: ASSFTGVASEQY

V gene: TRBV19
J gene: TRBJ1-5
clone size: .
CDR3 protein: ASSISRAQPQH

V gene: TRBV7-9
J gene: TRBJ2-5
clone size: .
CDR3 protein: ASSLAPATQY

V gene: TRBV7-9
J gene: TRBJ1-6
clone size: .
CDR3 protein: ASSLAGDGSPLH